This T cell receptor (beta chain) is from a study of T-cell memory formation after mild COVID-19. Overall study: Clustering of TCRs was largely donor specific.

General observations from the study: Memory from before infection featured some responding clones, which suggests cross-reactive memory joined. A second wave expanding day 15 to 37 was CD4+-biased; contracting clones were balanced.

This CDR3 has 14 amino acids. The germline V gene has CDR1 SGHRS and CDR2 YFSETQ. With 4 bases removed from V and 4 bases from J, the gap between germline ends came to 11 bases. Using constant-segment primers, 5'RACE produced TCR alpha and TCR beta cDNA libraries carrying sample barcodes and UMIs. Each CDR3 protein gets one entry after TCRdb re-called the 5' RACE reads with MiXCR. The table shows a few hundred thousand distinct CDR3 sequences, with 27% occurring only once. In its sample, this clonotype was seen a few times. Its antigen remains unidentified. The source of this sequence is an adult woman who had mild COVID-19 (a few samples of this study predate the infection). Cell type and time point are not known. Sequencing used PBMCs or a T cell subset sorted from them (not recorded which). This chain uses TRBV5-1 with TRBJ2-2, with unresolved D. The CDR3 coding sequence is TGCGCCAGCAGCAGCAACCGGATCACCGGGGAGCTGTTTTTT. Its translation is CASSSNRITGELFF.